The 10 T cell receptor beta chains reported below all come from one sample, sequenced in a study of T cell responses to AZD1222 COVID-19 vaccine. Data came from immunoSEQ multiplex PCR; TCRdb stores just in-frame clones and leaves some out. The sample has some 150,000 clones, 90% to 95% seen once. Sequenced material: peripheral blood, taken on day 0 of AZD1222 vaccination. Source of these receptors: an adult in good health.

The rearrangement uses TRBV4-1 and TRBJ2-1, with 9 bases that match TRBD2. This CDR3 comprises 17 residues. Looked up from germline, CDR1 is MGHRA and CDR2 is YSYEKL. V lost 4 bases and J lost 0; bases outside the gene matches: 7. The CDR3 region is CASSLGLAMSSYNEQFF. CDR3 nucleotide sequence: TGCGCCAGCAGCCTCGGACTAGCGATGAGCTCCTACAATGAGCAGTTCTTC.

This chain connects TRBV4-1 to TRBJ2-7; D is ambiguous. Trimming left V 1 base short and J 2 bases short, with 9 bases between. Germline-derived CDR1 and CDR2 are MGHRA and YSYEKL. The CDR3 spans 14 residues. CDR3 protein: CASSQGVQTYEQYF. CDR3 nucleotides: TGCGCCAGCAGCCAAGGAGTGCAGACCTACGAGCAGTACTTC.

V and J are TRBV11-2 and TRBJ1-1; D possibly corresponds to TRBD1 (6 bases). The CDR3 is 15 amino acids. Germline lookup yields CDR1 SGHAT and CDR2 FQNNGV. The V gene lost 5 bases and the J gene lost 1 base, with 14 bases spanning the gap. Written as DNA, the CDR3 is TGTGCCAGCAGCCCCAGGACAGCGGCGAACACTGAAGCTTTCTTT. Its translation is CASSPRTAANTEAFF.

V is TRBV2 and J is TRBJ1-3; D is ambiguous. In germline, CDR1 is SNHLY, CDR2 FYNNEI. Trimming stripped 1 base from V and 0 bases from J, with 10 bases between. This CDR3 has 16 residues. CDR3 DNA sequence: TGTGCCAGCAGTGAAGTCGGATTAAGCTCTGGAAACACCATATATTTT. This encodes CASSEVGLSSGNTIYF. Full variable domain (remainder filled in from reference TRBV2 and TRBJ1-3): EPEVTQTPSHQVTQMGQEVILRCVPISNHLYFYWYRQILGQKVEFLVSFYNNEISEKSEIFDDQFSVERPDGSNFTLKIRSTKLEDSAMYFCASSEVGLSSGNTIYFGEGSWLTVV.

The chain links TRBV7-7 to TRBJ1-3; 8 bases agree with TRBD1. The V and J ends lost 5 bases and 3 bases, in that order; junction bases with no gene match: 9. CDR1 and CDR2 (germline): SSHAT, FNYEAQ (reference sequence). CDR3 size: 16 residues. In DNA form, the CDR3 reads TGTGCCAGCAGCCCGTTGGACAGGGAGGATGGAAACACCATATATTTT. This codes for CASSPLDREDGNTIYF.

CDR3 DNA: TGCAGTGCTAGGTTCACCGGGGAGCTGTTTTTT. It translates to CSARFTGELFF. V gene TRBV20-1 combines with J gene TRBJ2-2; no definite D call. CDR3 size: 11 residues. Trimming removed 3 bases at V and 4 bases at J, with 3 bases between. Germline V gene data show CDR1 as DFQATT and CDR2 as SNEGSKA (reference sequence).

The V and J genes are TRBV6-5 and TRBJ2-2; the D is unclear. Trimming took 4 bases from V and 5 from J, leaving 5 bases between them. The germline gives CDR1 MNHEY, CDR2 SVGAGI. This CDR3 contains 12 residues. CDR3 sequence (DNA): TGTGCCAGCAGTTCCAAGACCGGGGAGCTGTTTTTT. Residues: CASSSKTGELFF.

V is TRBV4-1 and J is TRBJ1-5; D ambiguous. The CDR3 has 15 residues. CDR1 MGHRA and CDR2 YSYEKL come from the germline V gene. V gave up 6 bases and J gave up 4 bases, with 16 bases separating them. The CDR3 loop reads CASRAHPTGNQPQHF. The DNA for the CDR3 is TGCGCCAGCAGGGCGCACCCAACGGGGAATCAGCCCCAGCATTTT.

The chain links TRBV20-1 to TRBJ2-7; 7 bases match TRBD1. The V gene end was trimmed by 3 bases and the J gene end by 0 bases; junction bases not matched to a gene: 5. Germline V gene data show CDR1 as DFQATT and CDR2 as SNEGSKA (reference sequence). The CDR3 runs 14 residues. The DNA of the CDR3 is TGCAGTGCTAGTTGGGCAGGGGGCTCCTACGAGCAGTACTTC. Its translation: CSASWAGGSYEQYF.

V and J are TRBV5-1 and TRBJ1-2; the D is unclear. CDR1 SGHRS and CDR2 YFSETQ come from the germline V gene. CDR3 length: 13 amino acids. The ends were cut back, 4 bases at V and 4 bases at J, with 11 bases in the middle. The DNA for the CDR3 is TGCGCCAGCAGCGGTACAGTTTCCTATGGCTACACCTTC. Its translation is CASSGTVSYGYTF.